Listed below are T cell receptor beta chains from one sample, sequenced in a study of T cell repertoires in cytomegalovirus infection. TCRdb reprocessed the reads via MiXCR and lists one record per CDR3 protein. The data contain 740,000 or so distinct CDR3 sequences, 35% of them seen just once; the ten biggest clones take up 2.8%. Sequencing used PBMCs. The receptor source for this set is a human donor in good health (CMV status not recorded). Some clones in this sample may be carry-over from other donors' samples. Both conserved end residues are part of each CDR3. A D gene is named only where the DNA matches it firmly. A clone size is listed for some rows: how often the clone was seen (once, few, many), or a class if it is expanded.

14 - TRBJ1-1 TRBD1 TRBV2 CASGDSPLNTEAFF TGTGCCAGCGGGGACAGCCCGCTGAACACTGAAGCTTTCTTT
15 few TRBJ1-3 - TRBV2 CASSEEWRSGNTIYF TGTGCCAGCAGTGAAGAATGGCGGTCTGGAAACACCATATATTTT
16 - TRBJ2-7 - TRBV7-6 CASSLAGLVSTYEQYF TGTGCCAGCAGCTTAGCGGGACTTGTTAGCACTTACGAGCAGTACTTC
13 few TRBJ1-1 - TRBV11-2 CASSFQRSTEAFF TGTGCCAGCAGCTTCCAACGTAGCACTGAAGCTTTCTTT
15 once TRBJ1-3 - TRBV7-6 CASSPGTDSGNTIYF TGTGCCAGCAGCCCCGGGACGGACTCTGGAAACACCATATATTTT
13 - TRBJ1-1 - TRBV2 CASSAEGFTEAFF TGTGCCAGCAGTGCCGAGGGGTTCACGGAAGCTTTCTTT
14 - TRBJ2-2 - TRBV7-9 CASRTDRRTGELFF TGTGCCAGCAGAACGGACAGACGAACCGGGGAGCTGTTTTTT
19 few TRBJ2-3 TRBD2 TRBV28 CASSFPSGEGFYRTDTQYF TGTGCCAGCAGTTTCCCCTCTGGGGAGGGGTTTTACCGCACAGATACGCAGTATTTT
16 - TRBJ2-2 - TRBV9 CASSVASATNTGELFF TGTGCCAGCAGCGTAGCGTCGGCCACGAACACCGGGGAGCTGTTTTTT
17 few TRBJ1-3 - TRBV2 CASSFTTDPTTGNTIYF TGTGCCAGCAGTTTTACCACGGACCCAACGACTGGAAACACCATATATTTT
13 - TRBJ2-1 - TRBV19 CASSPVGYNEQFF TGTGCCAGTAGTCCAGTGGGCTACAATGAGCAGTTCTTC
13 - TRBJ1-5 TRBD1 TRBV7-3 CASSKQGYQPQHF TGTGCCAGCAGTAAACAGGGGTATCAGCCCCAGCATTTT
12 - TRBJ2-1 - TRBV5-4 CASSPSEGEQFF TGTGCCAGCAGCCCATCGGAGGGTGAGCAGTTCTTC
13 few TRBJ1-2 - TRBV28 CASSPGFPDGYTF TGTGCCAGCAGCCCAGGCTTCCCGGATGGCTACACCTTC
15 few TRBJ2-7 - TRBV7-9 CASSRRDIREDEQYF TGTGCCAGCAGCCGCCGGGACATAAGAGAGGACGAGCAGTACTTC